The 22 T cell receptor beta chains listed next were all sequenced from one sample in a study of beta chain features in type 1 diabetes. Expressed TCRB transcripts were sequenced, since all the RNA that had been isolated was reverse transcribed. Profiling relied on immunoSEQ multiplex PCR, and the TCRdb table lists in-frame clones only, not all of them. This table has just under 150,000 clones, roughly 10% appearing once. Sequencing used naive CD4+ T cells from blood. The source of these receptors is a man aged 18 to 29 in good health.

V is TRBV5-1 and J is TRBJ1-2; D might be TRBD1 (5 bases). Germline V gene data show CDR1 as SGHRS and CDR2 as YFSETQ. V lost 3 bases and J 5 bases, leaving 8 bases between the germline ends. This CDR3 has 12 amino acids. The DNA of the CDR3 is TGCGCCAGCAGCTCGGACACGTATGGCTACACCTTC. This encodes CASSSDTYGYTF.

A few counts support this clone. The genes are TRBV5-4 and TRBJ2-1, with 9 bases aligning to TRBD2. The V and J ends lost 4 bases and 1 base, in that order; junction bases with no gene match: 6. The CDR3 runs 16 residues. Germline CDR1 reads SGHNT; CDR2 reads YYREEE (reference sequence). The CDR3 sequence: CASSRYAGGSYNEQFF. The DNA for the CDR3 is TGTGCCAGCAGCCGATATGCGGGGGGGTCCTACAATGAGCAGTTCTTC.

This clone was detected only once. The CDR3 protein is CASSGTSGGRALGEQFF. The CDR3 DNA sequence: TGTGCCAGCAGCGGGACTAGCGGGGGGCGGGCGTTGGGGGAGCAGTTCTTC. V is TRBV7-9 and J is TRBJ2-1, with 15 bases fitting TRBD2. CDR1 and CDR2 from the germline V gene are SEHNR and FQNEAQ (reference sequence). The CDR3 is 17 residues long. V lost 5 bases and J lost 10; bases outside the gene matches: 12.

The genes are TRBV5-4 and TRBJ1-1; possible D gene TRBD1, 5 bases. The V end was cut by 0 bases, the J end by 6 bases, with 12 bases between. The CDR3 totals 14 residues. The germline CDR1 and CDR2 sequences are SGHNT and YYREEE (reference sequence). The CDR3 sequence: CASSLDRSAAEAFF. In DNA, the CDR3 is TGTGCCAGCAGCTTGGACAGGTCGGCGGCTGAAGCTTTCTTT.

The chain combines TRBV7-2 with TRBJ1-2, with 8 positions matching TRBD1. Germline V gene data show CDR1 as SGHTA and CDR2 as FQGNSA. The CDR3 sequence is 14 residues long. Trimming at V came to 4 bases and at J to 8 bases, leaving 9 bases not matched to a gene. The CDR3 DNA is TGTGCCAGCAGCTCGAGGACAGGGATCGAGGGCTACACCTTC. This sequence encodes CASSSRTGIEGYTF. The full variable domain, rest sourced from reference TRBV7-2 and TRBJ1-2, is GAGVSQSPSNKVTEKGKDVELRCDPISGHTALYWYRQSLGQGLEFLIYFQGNSAPDKSGLPSDRFSAERTGGSVSTLTIQRTQQEDSAVYLCASSSRTGIEGYTFGSGTRLTVV.

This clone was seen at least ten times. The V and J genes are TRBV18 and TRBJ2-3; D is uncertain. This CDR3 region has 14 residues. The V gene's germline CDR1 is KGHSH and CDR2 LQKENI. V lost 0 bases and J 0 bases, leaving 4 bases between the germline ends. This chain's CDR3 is CASSPPASTDTQYF. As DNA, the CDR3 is TGTGCCAGCTCACCACCAGCAAGCACAGATACGCAGTATTTT.

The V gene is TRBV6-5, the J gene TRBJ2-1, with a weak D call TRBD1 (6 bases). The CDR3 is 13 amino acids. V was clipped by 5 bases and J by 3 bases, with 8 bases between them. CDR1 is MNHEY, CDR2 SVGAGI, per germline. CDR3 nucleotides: TGTGCCAGCAGTAAGGACAGCTACAATGAGCAGTTCTTC. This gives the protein CASSKDSYNEQFF.

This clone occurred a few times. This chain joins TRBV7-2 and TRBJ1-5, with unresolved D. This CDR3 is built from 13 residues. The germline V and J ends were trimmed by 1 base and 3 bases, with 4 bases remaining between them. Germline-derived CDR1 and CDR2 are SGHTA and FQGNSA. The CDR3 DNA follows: TGTGCCAGCAGCTTAGGCGTCAATCAGCCCCAGCATTTT. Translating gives CASSLGVNQPQHF.

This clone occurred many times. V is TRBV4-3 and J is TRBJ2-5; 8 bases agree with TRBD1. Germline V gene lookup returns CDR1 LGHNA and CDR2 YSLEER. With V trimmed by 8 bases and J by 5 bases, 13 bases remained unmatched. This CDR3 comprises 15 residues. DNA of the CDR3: TGCGCCAGCCGACCGTCAGGACAGGGTGTTGAGACCCAGTACTTC. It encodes CASRPSGQGVETQYF.

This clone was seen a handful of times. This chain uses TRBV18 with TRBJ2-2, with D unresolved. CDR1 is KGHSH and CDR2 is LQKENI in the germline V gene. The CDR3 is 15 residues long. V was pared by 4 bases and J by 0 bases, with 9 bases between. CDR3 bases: TGTGCCAGCTCACAGAGAGCCGCGAACACCGGGGAGCTGTTTTTT. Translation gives CASSQRAANTGELFF.

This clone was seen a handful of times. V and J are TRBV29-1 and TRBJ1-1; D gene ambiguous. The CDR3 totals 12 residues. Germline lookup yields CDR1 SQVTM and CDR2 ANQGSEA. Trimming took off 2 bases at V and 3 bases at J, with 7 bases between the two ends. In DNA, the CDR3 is TGCAGCGTTGAAACGGCGGACACTGAAGCTTTCTTT. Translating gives CSVETADTEAFF.

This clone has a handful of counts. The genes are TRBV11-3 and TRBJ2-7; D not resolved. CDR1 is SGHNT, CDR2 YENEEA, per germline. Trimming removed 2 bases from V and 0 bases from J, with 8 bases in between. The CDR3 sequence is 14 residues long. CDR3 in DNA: TGTGCCAGCAGCTTAAGCCGCGCCTCCTACGAGCAGTACTTC. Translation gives CASSLSRASYEQYF. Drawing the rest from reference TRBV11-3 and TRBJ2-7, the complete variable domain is EAGVVQSPRYKIIEKKQPVAFWCNPISGHNTLYWYLQNLGQGPELLIRYENEEAVDDSQLPKDRFSAERLKGVDSTLKIQPAELGDSAVYLCASSLSRASYEQYFGPGTRLTVT.

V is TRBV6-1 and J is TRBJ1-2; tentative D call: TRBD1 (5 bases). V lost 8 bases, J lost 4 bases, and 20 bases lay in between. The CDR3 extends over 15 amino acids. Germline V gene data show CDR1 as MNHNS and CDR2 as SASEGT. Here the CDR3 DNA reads TGTGCCAGCGGCGGCGACAGTACATCTAGCTATGGCTACACCTTC. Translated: CASGGDSTSSYGYTF.

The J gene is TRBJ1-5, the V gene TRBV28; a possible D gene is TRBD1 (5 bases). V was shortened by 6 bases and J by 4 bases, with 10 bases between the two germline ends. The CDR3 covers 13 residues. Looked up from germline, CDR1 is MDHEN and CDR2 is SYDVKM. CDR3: CASSGGGNQPQHF. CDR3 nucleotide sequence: TGTGCCAGCAGCGGGGGGGGAAATCAGCCCCAGCATTTT.

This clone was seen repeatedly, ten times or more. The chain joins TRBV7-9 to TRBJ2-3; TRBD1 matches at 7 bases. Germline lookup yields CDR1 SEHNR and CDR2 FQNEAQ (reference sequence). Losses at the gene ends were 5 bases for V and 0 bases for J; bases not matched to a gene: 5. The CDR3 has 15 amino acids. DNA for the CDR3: TGTGCCAGCAGCACACTGACAGGGAGCACAGATACGCAGTATTTT. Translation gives CASSTLTGSTDTQYF.

The CDR3 nucleotides read TGTGCCAGCTCACCATCAGGGGACAATGGCTACACCTTC. Translation gives CASSPSGDNGYTF. This chain connects TRBV18 to TRBJ1-2, with D possibly matching TRBD1 (6 bases). The CDR3 loop spans 13 amino acids. V dropped 2 bases and J dropped 6 bases, with 10 bases sitting between them. CDR1 and CDR2 (germline): KGHSH, LQKENI.

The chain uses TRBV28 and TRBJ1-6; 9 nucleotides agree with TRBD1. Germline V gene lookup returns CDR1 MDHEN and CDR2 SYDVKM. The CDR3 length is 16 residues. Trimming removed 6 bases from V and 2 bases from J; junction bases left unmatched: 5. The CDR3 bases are TGTGCCAGCAGCCCGGACAGGGGCACCTATAATTCACCCCTCCACTTT. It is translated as CASSPDRGTYNSPLHF.

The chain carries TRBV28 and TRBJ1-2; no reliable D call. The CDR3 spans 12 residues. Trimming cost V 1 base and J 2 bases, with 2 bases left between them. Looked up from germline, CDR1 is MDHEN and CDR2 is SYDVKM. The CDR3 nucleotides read TGTGCCAGCAGTTTATCAAACTATGGCTACACCTTC. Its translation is CASSLSNYGYTF.

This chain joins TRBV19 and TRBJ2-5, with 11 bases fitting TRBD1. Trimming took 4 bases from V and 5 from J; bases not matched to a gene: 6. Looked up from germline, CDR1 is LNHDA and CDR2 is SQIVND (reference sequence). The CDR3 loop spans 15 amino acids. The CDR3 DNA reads TGTGCCAGTAGTAAGGACAGGGGGCTGGATGAGACCCAGTACTTC. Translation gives CASSKDRGLDETQYF.

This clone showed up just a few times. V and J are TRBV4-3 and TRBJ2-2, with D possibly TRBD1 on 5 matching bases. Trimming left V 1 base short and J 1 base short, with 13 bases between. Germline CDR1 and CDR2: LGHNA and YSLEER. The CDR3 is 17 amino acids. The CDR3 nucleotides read TGCGCCAGCAGCCAAGTAATTAGGGGTTTGAACACCGGGGAGCTGTTTTTT. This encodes CASSQVIRGLNTGELFF.

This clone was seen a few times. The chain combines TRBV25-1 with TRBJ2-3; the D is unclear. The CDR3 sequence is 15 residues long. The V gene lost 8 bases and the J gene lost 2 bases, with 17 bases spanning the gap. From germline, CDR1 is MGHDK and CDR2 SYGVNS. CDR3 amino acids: CASLNSNPNTDTQYF. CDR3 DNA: TGTGCCAGCCTAAACAGCAACCCCAACACAGATACGCAGTATTTT.

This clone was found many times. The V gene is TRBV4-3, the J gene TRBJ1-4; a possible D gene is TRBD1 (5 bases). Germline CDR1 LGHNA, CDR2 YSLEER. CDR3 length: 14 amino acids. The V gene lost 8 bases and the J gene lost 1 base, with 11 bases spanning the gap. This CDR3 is CASAPGVTNEKLFF. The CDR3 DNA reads TGCGCCAGCGCCCCGGGGGTAACTAATGAAAAACTGTTTTTT.